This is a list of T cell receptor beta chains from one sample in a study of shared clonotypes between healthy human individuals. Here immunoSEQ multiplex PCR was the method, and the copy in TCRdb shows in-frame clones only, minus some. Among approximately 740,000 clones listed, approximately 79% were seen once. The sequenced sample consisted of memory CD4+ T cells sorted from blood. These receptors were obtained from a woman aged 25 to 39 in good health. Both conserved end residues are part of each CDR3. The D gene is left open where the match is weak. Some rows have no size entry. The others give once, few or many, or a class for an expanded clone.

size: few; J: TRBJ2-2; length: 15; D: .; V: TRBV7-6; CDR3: CASSLVGGSTGELFF; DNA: TGTGCCAGCAGCTTAGTAGGGGGGTCCACCGGGGAGCTGTTTTTT
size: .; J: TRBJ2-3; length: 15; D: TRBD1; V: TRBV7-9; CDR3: CASSSSQGARDTQYF; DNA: TGTGCCAGCAGCTCTTCACAGGGGGCGCGTGATACGCAGTATTTT
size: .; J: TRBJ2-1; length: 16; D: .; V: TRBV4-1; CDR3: CASSQVSGVDYNEQFF; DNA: TGCGCCAGCAGCCAAGTTTCGGGGGTGGACTACAATGAGCAGTTCTTC
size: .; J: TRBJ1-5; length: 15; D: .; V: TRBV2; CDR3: CASRKQGNSNQPQHF; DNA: TGTGCCAGCAGGAAACAGGGAAACAGCAATCAGCCCCAGCATTTT
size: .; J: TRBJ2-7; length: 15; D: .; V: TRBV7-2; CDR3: CASRGRKRVSYEQYF; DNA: TGTGCCAGCAGGGGTAGGAAGCGCGTTTCCTACGAGCAGTACTTC
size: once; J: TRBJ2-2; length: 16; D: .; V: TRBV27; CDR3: CASSLISGVNTGELFF; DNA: TGTGCCAGCAGTTTAATCTCCGGGGTGAACACCGGGGAGCTGTTTTTT
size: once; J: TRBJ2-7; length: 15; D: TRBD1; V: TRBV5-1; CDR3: CASSDRDRGTYEQYF; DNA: TGCGCCAGCAGCGACCGGGACAGGGGCACCTACGAGCAGTACTTC
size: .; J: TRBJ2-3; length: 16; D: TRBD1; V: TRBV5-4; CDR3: CASSATGGRFTDTQYF; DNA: TGTGCCAGCAGCGCCACAGGGGGTCGGTTCACAGATACGCAGTATTTT
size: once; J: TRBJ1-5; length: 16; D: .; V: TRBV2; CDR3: CASSELGPSANQPQHF; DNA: TGTGCCAGCAGTGAATTGGGACCGTCCGCCAATCAGCCCCAGCATTTT
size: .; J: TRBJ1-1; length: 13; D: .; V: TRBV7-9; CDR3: CASSRTVNTEAFF; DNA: TGTGCCAGCAGCCGGACAGTCAACACTGAAGCTTTCTTT
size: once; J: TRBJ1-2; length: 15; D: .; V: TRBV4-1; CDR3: CASSQSSTGNYGYTF; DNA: TGCGCCAGCAGCCAAAGTTCGACAGGCAACTATGGCTACACCTTC
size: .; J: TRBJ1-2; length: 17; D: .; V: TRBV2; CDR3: CASSESEDSFSNYGYTF; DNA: TGTGCCAGCAGTGAATCGGAAGACAGTTTTTCCAACTATGGCTACACCTTC
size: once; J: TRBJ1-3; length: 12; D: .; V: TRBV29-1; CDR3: CSVRTSGNTIYF; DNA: TGCAGCGTCCGTACTTCTGGAAACACCATATATTTT
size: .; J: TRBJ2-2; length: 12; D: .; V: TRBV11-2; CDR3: CASSPYGGELFF; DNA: TGTGCCAGCAGCCCCTATGGCGGGGAGCTGTTTTTT
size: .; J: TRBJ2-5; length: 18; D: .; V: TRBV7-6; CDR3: CASSPETGGGLYQETQYF; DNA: TGTGCCAGCAGCCCGGAGACAGGAGGGGGACTGTACCAAGAGACCCAGTACTTC
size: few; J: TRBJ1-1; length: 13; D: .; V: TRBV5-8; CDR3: CASSSDSFVLAFF; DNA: TGTGCCAGCAGCTCAGACAGTTTCGTGCTGGCTTTCTTT
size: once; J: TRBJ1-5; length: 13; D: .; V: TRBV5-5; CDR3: CASSGGIWQPQHF; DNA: TGTGCCAGCAGTGGGGGAATCTGGCAGCCCCAGCATTTT
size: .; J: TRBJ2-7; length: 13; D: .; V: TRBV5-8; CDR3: CASSFQRTSEQYF; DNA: TGTGCCAGCAGCTTCCAGAGGACGAGCGAGCAGTACTTC
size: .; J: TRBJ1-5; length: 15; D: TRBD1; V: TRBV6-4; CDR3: CASSRTGGWNQPQHF; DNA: TGTGCCAGCAGTCGAACAGGGGGATGGAATCAGCCCCAGCATTTT
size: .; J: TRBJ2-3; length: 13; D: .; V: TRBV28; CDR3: CASKRESTDTQYF; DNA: TGTGCCAGCAAACGGGAGAGCACAGATACGCAGTATTTT
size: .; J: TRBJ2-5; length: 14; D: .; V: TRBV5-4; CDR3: CASSLYGVGETQYF; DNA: TGTGCCAGCAGCTTGTACGGGGTCGGAGAGACCCAGTACTTC
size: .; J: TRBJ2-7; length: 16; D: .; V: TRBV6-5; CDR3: CASSYSSGQVEGEQYF; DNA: TGTGCCAGCAGTTACTCTTCTGGCCAGGTCGAGGGCGAGCAGTACTTC
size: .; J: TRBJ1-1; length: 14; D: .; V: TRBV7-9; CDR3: CASSGPAERTEAFF; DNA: TGTGCCAGCAGCGGACCAGCCGAGCGGACTGAAGCTTTCTTT
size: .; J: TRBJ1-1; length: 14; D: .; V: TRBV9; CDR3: CASSVVHSDTEAFF; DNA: TGTGCCAGCAGCGTAGTTCACAGCGACACTGAAGCTTTCTTT
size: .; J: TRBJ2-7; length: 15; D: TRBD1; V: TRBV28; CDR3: CASSLGGQGPYEQYF; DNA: TGTGCCAGCAGTTTAGGGGGACAGGGGCCCTACGAGCAGTACTTC
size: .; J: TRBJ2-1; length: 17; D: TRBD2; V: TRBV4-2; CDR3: CASSRKGVGGPGDEQFF; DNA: TGTGCCAGCAGCCGAAAAGGAGTGGGAGGGCCGGGAGATGAGCAGTTCTTC
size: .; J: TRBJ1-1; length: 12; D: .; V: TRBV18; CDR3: CASYRQYTEAFF; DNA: TGTGCCAGCTATAGACAGTACACTGAAGCTTTCTTT
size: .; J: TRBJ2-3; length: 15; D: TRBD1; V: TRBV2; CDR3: CASSGQGFSTDTQYF; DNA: TGTGCCAGCTCTGGACAGGGTTTTAGCACAGATACGCAGTATTTT
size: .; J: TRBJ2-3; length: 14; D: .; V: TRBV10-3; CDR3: CAISGSGFTDTQYF; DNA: TGTGCCATCTCAGGTAGCGGCTTCACAGATACGCAGTATTTT
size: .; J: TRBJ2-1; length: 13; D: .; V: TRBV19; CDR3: CASSKTGEGEQFF; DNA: TGTGCCAGTAGTAAGACAGGCGAGGGGGAGCAGTTCTTC
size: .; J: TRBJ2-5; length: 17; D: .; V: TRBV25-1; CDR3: CASSEPAGGNFGETQYF; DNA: TGTGCCAGCAGTGAACCAGCGGGCGGTAACTTTGGAGAGACCCAGTACTTC
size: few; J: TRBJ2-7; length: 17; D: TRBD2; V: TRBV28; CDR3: CASSDLASGRARYEQYF; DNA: TGTGCCAGCAGCGACCTTGCTAGCGGGAGGGCGCGATACGAGCAGTACTTC
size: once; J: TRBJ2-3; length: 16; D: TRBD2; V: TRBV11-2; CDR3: CASSSKAGGFADTQYF; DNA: TGTGCCAGCAGTTCCAAAGCGGGAGGGTTTGCAGATACGCAGTATTTT
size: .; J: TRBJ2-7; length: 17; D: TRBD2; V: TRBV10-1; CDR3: CASSEDIGLAGSYEQYF; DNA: TGCGCCAGCAGTGAGGATATAGGACTAGCGGGATCCTACGAGCAGTACTTC
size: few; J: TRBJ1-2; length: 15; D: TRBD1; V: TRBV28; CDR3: CASRSGTAFNYGYTF; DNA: TGTGCCAGCAGATCCGGGACAGCTTTTAACTATGGCTACACCTTC